This T cell receptor (beta chain) was recorded in a study of T cell responses to AZD1222 COVID-19 vaccine. Regarding the study as a whole: Seropositivity was recorded at baseline in only five to seven AZD1222 recipients.

There are a few counts of this clone. No antigen is known for it. Clones were read by immunoSEQ multiplex PCR, and TCRdb kept only the in-frame ones, dropping some. Among around 86,000 clones, around 90% were seen once, and the ten largest hold 8.4%. Sequencing used peripheral blood, obtained on day 0 of AZD1222 vaccination. The TCR was taken from an adult in good health.

The CDR3 reads CASRVGNSPLHF. DNA of the CDR3: TGTGCCAGTAGGGTAGGGAATTCACCCCTCCACTTT. The rearrangement uses TRBV12-3 or TRBV12-4 and TRBJ1-6; D ambiguous. CDR3 length: 12 amino acids. Deletions cut 9 bases from V and 7 bases from J, with 10 bases between.